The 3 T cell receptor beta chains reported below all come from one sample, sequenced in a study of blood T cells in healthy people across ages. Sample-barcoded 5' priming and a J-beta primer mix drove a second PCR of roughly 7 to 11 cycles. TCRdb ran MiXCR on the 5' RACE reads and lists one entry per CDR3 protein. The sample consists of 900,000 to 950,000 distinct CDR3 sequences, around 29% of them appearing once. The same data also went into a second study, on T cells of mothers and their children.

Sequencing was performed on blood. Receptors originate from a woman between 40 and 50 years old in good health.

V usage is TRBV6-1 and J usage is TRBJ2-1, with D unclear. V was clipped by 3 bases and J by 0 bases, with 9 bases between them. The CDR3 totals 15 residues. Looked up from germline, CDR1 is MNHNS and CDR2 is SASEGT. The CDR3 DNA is TGTGCCAGCAGTGATGGTTGGAGCTCCTACAATGAGCAGTTCTTC. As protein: CASSDGWSSYNEQFF.

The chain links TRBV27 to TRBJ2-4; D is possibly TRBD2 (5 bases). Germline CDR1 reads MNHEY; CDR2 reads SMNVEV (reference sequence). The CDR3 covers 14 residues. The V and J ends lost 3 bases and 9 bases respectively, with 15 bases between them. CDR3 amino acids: CASSLQSRGSIQYF. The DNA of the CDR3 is TGTGCCAGCAGTTTGCAATCACGGGGAAGCATTCAGTACTTC.

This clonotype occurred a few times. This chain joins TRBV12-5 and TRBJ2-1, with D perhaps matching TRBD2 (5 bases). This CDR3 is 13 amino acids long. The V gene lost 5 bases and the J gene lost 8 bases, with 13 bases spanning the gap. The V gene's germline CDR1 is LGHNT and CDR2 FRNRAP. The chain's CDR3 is CASGRSGVDEQFF. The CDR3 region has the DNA TGTGCTAGTGGTAGAAGCGGTGTCGATGAGCAGTTCTTC.